The table lists the clone carrying this TCR beta chain with many counts. The antigen remains undetermined. The sample belongs to a study of blood T cells in healthy people across ages. Study outcomes and limitations: Changes in expanded clonotypes were possibly confounded, as the CMV status of donors was unknown.

The CDR3 runs to 14 residues. Trimming stripped 1 base from V and 5 bases from J, with 11 bases between. From germline, CDR1 is SEHNR and CDR2 FQNEAQ (reference sequence). A second PCR of about 7 to 12 cycles used a sample-barcoded 5' primer and a J-beta primer mix. TCRdb ran MiXCR on the 5' RACE reads and lists one entry per CDR3 protein. The sample contains 550,000 to 650,000 distinct CDR3 sequences, less than 35% of which appear only once. This sequence originates from a woman of 80 years or more in good health. This chain links TRBV7-9 with TRBJ2-5; the D call may be TRBD1 or TRBD2 (5 bases each). The sequencing sample was made of blood. In DNA form, the CDR3 reads TGTGCCAGCAGCTTAGGGGGCAGGGACGAGACCCAGTACTTC. Its translation is CASSLGGRDETQYF. Drawing the rest from reference TRBV7-9 and TRBJ2-5, the complete variable domain is DTGVSQNPRHKITKRGQNVTFRCDPISEHNRLYWYRQTLGQGPEFLTYFQNEAQLEKSRLLSDRFSAERPKGSFSTLEIQRTEQGDSAMYLCASSLGGRDETQYFGPGTRLLVL.